This T cell receptor (beta chain) originates from a study of T cells in Graves' hyperthyroidism and ophthalmopathy (dated by TCRdb to between 2018 and 2021). At the level of the whole study: Peripheral blood was sampled at the time of initial diagnosis, prior to any treatment. A discovery cohort of around 98 patients, about 44 with Graves' ophthalmopathy and more than 55 with stable Graves' hyperthyroidism, was used to find distinguishing TCR V-J signatures. Prospective prediction of ophthalmopathy was tested in an independent validation cohort of 18 to 20 hyperthyroidism patients and approximately 17 patients who later progressed to ophthalmopathy. For training and testing, the roughly 97 patients in the discovery cohort were randomly divided in a 7:3 ratio. Thyroid tissue and blood T-cell repertoires from six Graves' hyperthyroidism patients were also compared in the study. After blood sampling, hyperthyroidism patients were treated with methimazole at a starting dose of 30 mg daily, and ophthalmopathy patients were treated with high-dose intravenous methylprednisolone. According to the paper, TCR Vbeta CDR3 sequencing was carried out on approximately 140 peripheral blood samples, which came from approximately 41 ophthalmopathy, around 75 hyperthyroidism and approximately 17 progressor patients.

The germline V gene encodes CDR1 SGHTA and CDR2 FQGNSA. The CDR3 sequence holds 17 residues, the cysteine and phenylalanine included. This entry keeps only the CDR3 DNA: 51 bases, framed from base 1. Germline trimming amounts to 4 bases on V and 1 base on J, with 5 as the count of junction bases outside the gene matches. The research as a whole found: In validation, progression to ophthalmopathy was predicted by the model with more than 65% sensitivity and about 72% specificity, a median of about 6.8 months before onset. No statistical method was used to fix the sample size in advance, and group allocation was not hidden from the investigators. Most expanded thyroid clonotypes (frequency above 0.001) were also detected in blood, a finding suggesting that blood repertoires may reflect thyroid immune responses. A model built on a 13 V-J signature distinguished ophthalmopathy from stable hyperthyroidism, reaching around 87% sensitivity and about 81% specificity in cross-validation and 80%/75% in testing.

In its sample, this clonotype was seen many times. No antigen is known for it. No much larger clonotype is one base removed from it; base qualities were not supplied. The TCR beta CDR3 regions were amplified from RNA transcripts. A first-round RT-PCR of the TCR CDR3 used the HTBI primer set with the Qiagen OneStep RT-PCR kit. Libraries were constructed in a second round of multiplex PCR, after which size selection and purification were carried out. The libraries were sequenced on an Illumina HiSeq2000 using paired-end 100 bp reads. The study's own analysis went as follows. SOAPnuke was used to process the raw data, throwing out any read that contained adapters or uncalled bases, had a mean Phred below 15, or lacked an exact constant-primer or identifier match. High-quality paired reads were merged using COPE v1.2.5, and each unique nucleotide sequence was defined as a clonotype. MiTCR v1.1 was used to align the clonotypes against IMGT TRBV, TRBD and TRBJ reference segments. The analysis included only V-J combinations with a frequency above 0.0001, which together covered more than 98% of the repertoires. The TCS score was defined as F50 (clonal expansion) divided by E x V (chaos), with BLOSUM62-based TCRdist calculated between CDR3 peptides within each V-J. Welch's t-statistics and random forest reduced 500 to 650 V-J features to under 15, which were used in a naive Bayes classifier (R e1071). The raw public reads went through TCRdb reprocessing: fastp at Q25, MiXCR clone calling, in-frame beta chains kept. Each CDR3 protein appears once, grouped with its most common genes and DNA. The V and J calls reflect TCRdb's pipeline rather than the authors' work. Within this sample are roughly 200,000 distinct CDR3 sequences, with about 18% of them counted one time only. The top ten clones comprise 35% to 50% of the sample.

A patient counted as having stable Graves' hyperthyroidism if no progression to ophthalmopathy occurred over 18 months of follow-up. Hyperthyroidism patients were aged 18 to 65 years and newly diagnosed, with disease duration of less than 2 months. The study excluded patients with uncontrolled infections, other autoimmune diseases, pregnancy or lactation. Diagnoses relied on clinical symptoms, serum thyroxine and TRAb, thyroid ultrasound and orbital computed tomography. PBMCs were isolated from about 10 ml of fresh peripheral blood by Ficoll-Paque density gradient centrifugation. Total RNA was extracted using Trizol reagent, and RNA quality was assessed on an Agilent 2100 Bioanalyzer.

The specimen sequenced was blood. The receptor was isolated from a man in his forties with Graves' hyperthyroidism. The V and J segments used are TRBV7-2 and TRBJ2-1; 12 central bases correspond to TRBD2. The DNA is as follows: TGTGCCAGCAGCTCATCTAGCGGGGGGGGTTCCTACAATGAGCAGTTCTTC. This translates into CASSSSSGGGSYNEQFF.